These 30 T cell receptor beta chains share one sample of origin, sequenced in a study of T-cell reconstitution after alpha-beta-depleted transplantation in children. During its preparation, the TCRbeta library received unique molecular identifiers. TCRdb re-analysed the PCR reads in MiXCR, keeping a single row per CDR3 protein. The table records about 980,000 distinct CDR3 sequences, about 31% of them present only once. The sequences come from PBMCs, mostly from graft donor cells, collected 360 days after TCRalphabeta/CD19-depleted stem cell transplant. The origin of the receptors is a boy in the first two years of life who had a stem cell transplant for SCID, so the T cells may come from the graft donor.

This clonotype was counted only a few times. This chain joins TRBV20-1 and TRBJ2-3; no clear D gene. Trimming took off 5 bases at V and 4 bases at J, with 10 bases between the two ends. The CDR3 runs to 12 residues. Germline V lookup: CDR1 DFQATT, CDR2 SNEGSKA (reference sequence). The CDR3 loop reads CSADHRADTQYF. CDR3 in DNA: TGCAGTGCTGACCACCGGGCAGATACGCAGTATTTT.

This chain links TRBV29-1 with TRBJ2-1; tentative D call: TRBD1 (6 bases). Germline assignment: CDR1 SQVTM and CDR2 ANQGSEA. The CDR3 is 14 amino acids. V lost 5 bases, J lost 1 base, and 12 bases lay in between. The CDR3, as DNA: TGCAGCGTTTTGAGGGGGAAGTCCTACAATGAGCAGTTCTTC. Translating gives CSVLRGKSYNEQFF.

This chain connects TRBV20-1 to TRBJ1-4; possibly TRBD1 for D (6 bases). CDR1 and CDR2 (germline): DFQATT, SNEGSKA (reference sequence). V lost 1 base and J 8 bases, leaving 26 bases between the germline ends. The CDR3 extends over 18 amino acids. Here the CDR3 DNA reads TGCAGTGCTAGAGTCCCCTGGGTAGGGTCAGGGGTCCTAGAAAAACTGTTTTTT. It yields the protein CSARVPWVGSGVLEKLFF.

This clonotype was picked up a small number of times. This chain connects TRBV7-9 to TRBJ1-4, with D possibly TRBD1 on 5 matching bases. Germline V gene data show CDR1 as SEHNR and CDR2 as FQNEAQ (reference sequence). V lost 4 bases and J 3 bases, leaving 12 bases between the germline ends. The CDR3 contains 15 residues. The CDR3 here is CASSSGGSANEKLFF. In DNA, the CDR3 is TGTGCCAGCAGCTCGGGGGGATCGGCTAATGAAAAACTGTTTTTT.

This chain links TRBV29-1 with TRBJ1-1; 9 nucleotides agree with TRBD1. J gave up 8 bases and V 4 bases, and 5 bases lay outside the gene matches. Germline V lookup: CDR1 SQVTM, CDR2 ANQGSEA. CDR3 length: 12 amino acids. CDR3 residues: CSVGGGQGEAFF. The CDR3 coding sequence is TGCAGCGTTGGGGGGGGACAGGGAGAAGCTTTCTTT.

The chain has TRBV5-1 and TRBJ2-3; 8 bases line up with TRBD2. This CDR3 contains 16 residues. The germline CDR1 and CDR2 sequences are SGHRS and YFSETQ. With 0 bases clipped from V and 3 bases from J, the junction kept 6 bases outside the gene matches. CDR3: CASSLADSGETDTQYF. The CDR3 DNA reads as TGCGCCAGCAGCTTGGCCGATAGCGGGGAGACAGATACGCAGTATTTT.

The chain combines TRBV30 with TRBJ2-1; no clear D gene. The V end lost 2 bases, the J end lost 4 bases, and 12 bases lay between the germline ends. The CDR3 consists of 14 residues. Germline V CDR1 and CDR2: GTSNPN, SVGIG (reference sequence). The CDR3 DNA sequence: TGTGCCTGGAGTCATAGTCCCTATTACAATGAGCAGTTCTTC. The encoded protein is CAWSHSPYYNEQFF.

The chain is built from TRBV29-1 and TRBJ2-7; 9 bases map to TRBD1. Trimming cost V 7 bases and J 7 bases; bases outside gene matches: 8. This CDR3 is built from 12 residues. CDR1 is SQVTM, CDR2 ANQGSEA, per germline. CDR3 region: CSATGQGMEQYF. The CDR3 region has the DNA TGCAGCGCAACGGGACAGGGAATGGAGCAGTACTTC.

The rearrangement joins TRBV20-1 to TRBJ2-7; 8 bases line up with TRBD1. This CDR3 contains 15 residues. The junction had 11 bases not matched to a gene; V was cut back by 1 base and J by 6 bases. Germline loops: CDR1 DFQATT, CDR2 SNEGSKA (reference sequence). The CDR3 sequence is CSARALDRGRGEQYF. CDR3 sequence (DNA): TGCAGTGCTAGAGCCTTAGACAGGGGAAGAGGCGAGCAGTACTTC.

This clonotype has a handful of counts. The chain uses TRBV12-3 or TRBV12-4 and TRBJ2-3; TRBD2 matches at 11 bases. CDR3 size: 18 residues. J was trimmed by 0 bases and V by 6 bases; bases with no gene match: 11. CDR3 DNA: TGTGCCAGCAGCAAGCCGGGACTAGCGGACCTCAGCACAGATACGCAGTATTTT. Its protein product is CASSKPGLADLSTDTQYF.

The chain carries TRBV12-3 or TRBV12-4 and TRBJ1-3; D is ambiguous. V was clipped by 8 bases and J by 0 bases, with 8 bases between them. This CDR3 spans 13 amino acids. CDR3 amino acids: CASHVDSGNTIYF. The CDR3 nucleotides read TGTGCCAGCCATGTAGACTCTGGAAACACCATATATTTT.

In its sample, this clonotype was seen a few times. The chain is built from TRBV10-3 and TRBJ2-2, with TRBD2 matching 8 bases. The ends lost 6 bases at V and 5 bases at J; junction bases unmatched: 8. Germline CDR1 is ENHRY and CDR2 is SYGVKD. The CDR3 runs 15 residues. The CDR3 region is CAISAGGAVTGELFF. CDR3 nucleotide sequence: TGTGCCATCAGCGCCGGGGGGGCGGTTACCGGGGAGCTGTTTTTT.

This clonotype showed up just once. The chain combines TRBV2 with TRBJ2-3, with TRBD2 identical over 9 bases. V dropped 2 bases and J dropped 6; count of bases not matched to a gene: 12. Germline V gives CDR1 SNHLY, CDR2 FYNNEI. The CDR3 extends over 17 amino acids. The CDR3 loop reads CASSEQLTRGGGDTQYF. DNA for the CDR3: TGTGCCAGCAGTGAACAGCTGACTCGCGGGGGGGGCGATACGCAGTATTTT.

The rearrangement uses TRBV15 and TRBJ1-6; tentative D call: TRBD1 (6 bases). The V gene's germline CDR1 is LNHNV and CDR2 YYDKDF (reference sequence). Trimming cost V 7 bases and J 9 bases, with 13 bases left between them. The CDR3 loop spans 13 amino acids. CDR3: CATNVGARSPLHF. CDR3 bases: TGTGCCACCAATGTGGGGGCGCGTTCACCCCTCCACTTT. Based on the CDR3 plus reference TRBV15 and TRBJ1-6, the full variable domain is DAMVIQNPRYQVTQFGKPVTLSCSQTLNHNVMYWYQQKSSQAPKLLFHYYDKDFNNEADTPDNFQSRRPNTSFCFLDIRSPGLGDTAMYLCATNVGARSPLHFGNGTRLTVT.

This rearrangement joins TRBV20-1 to TRBJ1-2; no clear D. V was cut by 1 base and J by 6 bases, with 6 bases left in between. Germline values: CDR1 DFQATT, CDR2 SNEGSKA (reference sequence). The CDR3 has 11 amino acids. In nucleotides, the CDR3 is TGCAGTGCTAGAGTAATGAATGGCTACACCTTC. Translating it yields CSARVMNGYTF.

The chain has TRBV29-1 and TRBJ1-1; D not certain. Trimming stripped 0 bases from V and 8 bases from J, with 13 bases between. Germline assignment: CDR1 SQVTM and CDR2 ANQGSEA. CDR3 length: 13 amino acids. CDR3 in amino acids: CSVEDPMTGEAFF. CDR3 nucleotide sequence: TGCAGCGTTGAAGACCCGATGACGGGGGAAGCTTTCTTT.

The rearrangement uses TRBV5-6 and TRBJ2-7; D call uncertain. The CDR3 has 15 amino acids. Trimming took 7 bases from V and 0 from J, leaving 17 bases between them. Looked up from germline, CDR1 is SGHDT and CDR2 is YYEEEE. CDR3: CASEFLQKGSYEQYF. The CDR3 DNA is TGTGCCAGCGAGTTTCTACAGAAAGGCTCCTACGAGCAGTACTTC.

The gene calls are TRBV4-1 and TRBJ2-7, with D hard to call. Germline V CDR1 and CDR2: MGHRA, YSYEKL. The CDR3 sequence is 13 residues long. V gave up 5 bases and J gave up 3 bases, with 11 bases separating them. CDR3 sequence reads: CASSKGLGYEQYF. CDR3 DNA: TGCGCCAGCAGCAAGGGTCTCGGCTACGAGCAGTACTTC.

This clonotype appeared once. The chain is built from TRBV7-8 and TRBJ2-7; TRBD2 matches at 12 bases. Germline assignment: CDR1 SGHVS and CDR2 FQNEAQ. This CDR3 is built from 17 residues. Germline trimming cut 3 bases from V and 3 bases from J; bases unmatched to any gene: 9. The CDR3 loop reads CASSLGARTSGVYEQYF. CDR3 DNA sequence: TGTGCCAGCAGCTTGGGGGCGAGGACTAGCGGGGTCTACGAGCAGTACTTC.

This clonotype has a handful of counts. J is TRBJ2-3 and V is TRBV7-3; D is perhaps TRBD2 (7 bases). This CDR3 comprises 20 residues. Trimming shortened V by 8 bases and J by 0 bases, and 30 bases separated the two germline ends. Germline V gene sequence: CDR1 SGHTA, CDR2 FQGTGA. The CDR3 is CASPPKTRGRTKQSTDTQYF. The CDR3 DNA reads as TGTGCCAGCCCTCCGAAAACGCGGGGGCGAACCAAACAAAGCACAGATACGCAGTATTTT.

This sequence joins TRBV20-1 and TRBJ2-7, with TRBD1 as a possible D gene (6 bases). The CDR3 consists of 13 residues. V shed 5 bases and J shed 3 bases, with 14 bases lying between them. The germline V gene encodes CDR1 DFQATT and CDR2 SNEGSKA (reference sequence). As DNA, the CDR3 is TGCAGTGCTGGGTTAGGACAGATCTACGAGCAGTACTTC. Amino acid sequence: CSAGLGQIYEQYF.

This clonotype was detected a few times. The chain combines TRBV7-9 with TRBJ1-1; TRBD1 aligns across 8 bases. CDR1 and CDR2 (germline): SEHNR, FQNEAQ (reference sequence). Trimming removed 6 bases from V and 4 bases from J; junction bases left unmatched: 7. This CDR3 is 14 amino acids long. CDR3 residues: CASRSGGRGTEAFF. The CDR3 nucleotides are TGTGCCAGCAGATCAGGGGGCAGGGGCACTGAAGCTTTCTTT.

This clonotype was detected a few times. This chain links TRBV7-2 with TRBJ2-2; 10 nucleotides match TRBD2. CDR3 length: 16 amino acids. Looked up from germline, CDR1 is SGHTA and CDR2 is FQGNSA. Unmatched junction bases numbered 7, after V lost 5 bases and J lost 4 bases. DNA of the CDR3: TGTGCCAGCAGCCTGATCGGACTAGCGGTCACCGGGGAGCTGTTTTTT. This sequence encodes CASSLIGLAVTGELFF. Drawing the rest from reference TRBV7-2 and TRBJ2-2, the complete variable domain is GAGVSQSPSNKVTEKGKDVELRCDPISGHTALYWYRQSLGQGLEFLIYFQGNSAPDKSGLPSDRFSAERTGGSVSTLTIQRTQQEDSAVYLCASSLIGLAVTGELFFGEGSRLTVL.

The chain is built from TRBV5-1 and TRBJ2-5; D is tentatively TRBD1 or TRBD2 (5 bases each). The CDR3 sequence is 15 residues long. CDR1 is SGHRS, CDR2 YFSETQ, per germline. Trimming took 9 bases from V and 4 from J, leaving 22 bases between them. This CDR3 is CATYSGTLTGETQYF. The CDR3, as DNA: TGCGCCACTTACTCCGGGACCCTAACGGGAGAGACCCAGTACTTC.

The chain uses TRBV4-3 and TRBJ2-7; D possibly corresponds to TRBD1 (6 bases). Germline V CDR1 and CDR2: LGHNA, YSLEER. Trimming pared 5 bases from V and 2 bases from J, leaving 16 bases between. The CDR3 consists of 15 residues. The CDR3 bases are TGCGCCAGCAGCTCTTCTAAAGACAGGACCTACGAGCAGTACTTC. This sequence encodes CASSSSKDRTYEQYF.

The gene calls are TRBV6-6 and TRBJ2-7; D is ambiguous. V shed 2 bases and J shed 5 bases, with 10 bases lying between them. CDR3 length equals 13 residues. CDR1 is MNHNY, CDR2 SVGAGI, per germline (reference sequence). The CDR3 nucleotides read TGTGCCAGCAGTTACGCCGGACGAGACGAGCAGTACTTC. It yields the protein CASSYAGRDEQYF.

The chain uses TRBV6-1 and TRBJ1-3; D not resolved. CDR1 MNHNS and CDR2 SASEGT come from the germline V gene. There are 18 residues in the CDR3. The V end was cut by 6 bases, the J end by 6 bases, with 27 bases between. This CDR3 is CASSNYLYLRKEENTIYF. The CDR3 nucleotides are TGTGCCAGCAGCAATTACCTGTATTTGCGGAAAGAGGAAAACACCATATATTTT.

This clonotype was counted only a few times. This chain's CDR3 is CAISAFGPGTASTSYEQYF. The CDR3 region has the DNA TGTGCCATCAGTGCGTTCGGACCGGGGACAGCATCCACTTCCTACGAGCAGTACTTC. The chain carries TRBV10-3 and TRBJ2-7, with 7 bases aligning to TRBD1. In germline, CDR1 is ENHRY, CDR2 SYGVKD. The trim removed 4 bases at V and 1 base at J, leaving 19 bases unmatched. CDR3 length: 19 amino acids.

This clonotype has just a few counts. The V gene is TRBV7-2, the J gene TRBJ1-1; D unresolved. This CDR3 contains 15 residues. Trimming took off 5 bases at V and 4 bases at J, with 17 bases between the two ends. Germline loops: CDR1 SGHTA, CDR2 FQGNSA. The CDR3 sequence: CASSPRPMGGTEAFF. In DNA, the CDR3 is TGTGCCAGCAGCCCTAGACCGATGGGTGGCACTGAAGCTTTCTTT.

This clonotype has more than one count but fewer than ten. V and J are TRBV15 and TRBJ2-7; D might be TRBD2 (5 bases). CDR3 size: 18 residues. The germline V and J ends were trimmed by 0 bases and 0 bases, with 18 bases remaining between them. From germline, CDR1 is LNHNV and CDR2 YYDKDF (reference sequence). CDR3 loop: CATSRDVAPGLGSYEQYF. CDR3 DNA sequence: TGTGCCACCAGCAGAGACGTCGCGCCCGGACTGGGCTCCTACGAGCAGTACTTC. The variable domain in full, completed from reference TRBV15 and TRBJ2-7, reads DAMVIQNPRYQVTQFGKPVTLSCSQTLNHNVMYWYQQKSSQAPKLLFHYYDKDFNNEADTPDNFQSRRPNTSFCFLDIRSPGLGDTAMYLCATSRDVAPGLGSYEQYFGPGTRLTVT.